This T cell receptor beta chain was sequenced during a study of CD8+ T cells in alopecia areata. Study context: Treated patients were given oral tofacitinib, which was dosed at 5 to 10 mg twice daily. Study results and limitations: Normal scalp had lower clonality than lesional scalp, with alopecia totalis/universalis lesions showing this most strongly.

The trim removed 4 bases at V and 2 bases at J, leaving 7 bases unmatched. This CDR3 region has 17 residues. Per germline, CDR1 KGHSH and CDR2 LQKENI. In each case, RNA was isolated and then reverse transcribed into cDNA as the sequencing template. Assay used: immunoSEQ multiplex PCR; TCRdb lists only in-frame clones, some missing. Found here are 110,000 to 150,000 clones, under 60% of them singletons; the top ten hold 5% to 7%. Alopecia areata patients had lesional scalp punch biopsies and peripheral blood taken from them. In regard to this clone: Its target is unknown.

The sample in question was CD4+ T cells sorted from blood, obtained at week 0. The V gene is TRBV18, the J gene TRBJ2-5; 13 bases match TRBD2. The TCR comes from a human donor with alopecia areata. The CDR3: CASSLGTSGAIQETQYF. The CDR3 DNA reads as TGTGCCAGCTCACTCGGGACTAGCGGGGCCATTCAAGAGACCCAGTACTTC.